A selection of T cell receptor beta chains follows, all from one sample in a study of CD8 T cell repertoires and HIV-1 epitope variants. Clones were sequenced by immunoSEQ multiplex PCR, and TCRdb holds only the in-frame ones, with some missing. The sample has about 95,000 clones, approximately 70% seen once. Sequenced input: uncultured baseline CD8+ T cells from peripheral blood mononuclear cells (PBMCs). These TCRs come from a male donor with HIV. Both conserved end residues are part of each CDR3. D genes are given only for firm matches.

length: 15; J: TRBJ2-7; D: NA; V: TRBV7-3; DNA: TGTGCCAGCAGCTTAAGGGCAGGGCCGGCCTACGAGCAGTACTTC; CDR3: CASSLRAGPAYEQYF
length: 10; J: TRBJ1-1; D: NA; V: TRBV2; DNA: TGTGCCAGCAGTGCAGGTGAAGCTTTCTTT; CDR3: CASSAGEAFF
length: 15; J: TRBJ2-5; D: NA; V: TRBV4-2; DNA: TGTGCCAGCAGCCCACTTTCACAGGGCCCCGAGACCCAGTACTTC; CDR3: CASSPLSQGPETQYF
length: 16; J: TRBJ2-3; D: TRBD1; V: TRBV5-1; DNA: TGCGCCAGCAGCAGGGGGACAGCTATCGGGGCAGATACGCAGTATTTT; CDR3: CASSRGTAIGADTQYF
length: 16; J: TRBJ1-3; D: NA; V: TRBV9; DNA: TGTGCCAGCAGCGCATCCACGGGGGCCGCTGGAAACACCATATATTTT; CDR3: CASSASTGAAGNTIYF
length: 13; J: TRBJ1-1; D: NA; V: TRBV6-1; DNA: TGTGCCAGCAGTGCTACGGGAGTAACTGAAGCTTTCTTT; CDR3: CASSATGVTEAFF
length: 16; J: TRBJ1-3; D: NA; V: TRBV4-2; DNA: TGTGCCAGCAGCCCTCGAAACCGCCTCTCTGGAAACACCATATATTTT; CDR3: CASSPRNRLSGNTIYF
length: 15; J: TRBJ1-2; D: TRBD1; V: TRBV9; DNA: TGTGCCAGCAGCGCAAGACAGGGAAGGTTCGATGGCTACACCTTC; CDR3: CASSARQGRFDGYTF
length: 14; J: TRBJ1-5; D: TRBD1; V: TRBV7-8; DNA: TGTGCCAGCAGTTTAGGGACAGGGGTGCAGCCCCAGCATTTT; CDR3: CASSLGTGVQPQHF
length: 14; J: TRBJ2-1; D: NA; V: TRBV7-2; DNA: TGTGCCAGCGCGAGGGACGGTTCCTACAATGAGCAGTTCTTC; CDR3: CASARDGSYNEQFF
length: 14; J: TRBJ2-7; D: NA; V: TRBV5-1; DNA: TGCGCCAGCAGCCCCAGGGATTTTGGCTACGAGCAGTACTTC; CDR3: CASSPRDFGYEQYF
length: 15; J: TRBJ1-2; D: NA; V: TRBV7-9; DNA: TGTGCCAGCAGCCCTCCCACCTCGGGTAGATATGGCTACACCTTC; CDR3: CASSPPTSGRYGYTF
length: 12; J: TRBJ2-7; D: NA; V: TRBV6-1; DNA: TGTGCTTCGACTGAAAGCTCCTACGAGCAGTACTTC; CDR3: CASTESSYEQYF
length: 14; J: TRBJ2-7; D: NA; V: TRBV5-1; DNA: TGCGCCAGCAGTTTGGACTCGACATCCTACGAGCAGTACTTC; CDR3: CASSLDSTSYEQYF
length: 17; J: TRBJ2-3; D: NA; V: TRBV2; DNA: TGTGCCAGCAGTGAAGCGCTCCGTTGGGGAGCGGTAGATACGCAGTATTTT; CDR3: CASSEALRWGAVDTQYF